This T cell receptor (beta chain) originates from a study of identifying expanded T cells in peripheral blood. General study findings and limits: Roughly two-week clone count variance significantly increased as total template count grew. Over approximately two and four weeks, about 17 and 20 clones changed, versus 1.2 between replicates.

V lost 6 bases to trimming and J lost 8 bases; unmatched junction nucleotides: 13. CDR1 and CDR2 (germline): MDHEN, SYDVKM. CDR3 length: 16 amino acids. In its sample, this clone was seen once. Its antigen remains unknown. TCRdb keeps only in-frame clones here, not all; method: immunoSEQ multiplex PCR. In the table there are about 81,000 clones, around 84% of which are singletons. Healthy donors had no documented immune events, such as infections, while sampled. The V gene is TRBV28, the J gene TRBJ1-4; 9 nucleotides align to TRBD1. The TCR was taken from a person aged 18 to 75 in good health. The sequenced sample consisted of blood. The CDR3 DNA follows: TGTGCCAGCAGCCGGACAGGGGTGCCATCCGGGGAAAAACTGTTTTTT. It encodes CASSRTGVPSGEKLFF.